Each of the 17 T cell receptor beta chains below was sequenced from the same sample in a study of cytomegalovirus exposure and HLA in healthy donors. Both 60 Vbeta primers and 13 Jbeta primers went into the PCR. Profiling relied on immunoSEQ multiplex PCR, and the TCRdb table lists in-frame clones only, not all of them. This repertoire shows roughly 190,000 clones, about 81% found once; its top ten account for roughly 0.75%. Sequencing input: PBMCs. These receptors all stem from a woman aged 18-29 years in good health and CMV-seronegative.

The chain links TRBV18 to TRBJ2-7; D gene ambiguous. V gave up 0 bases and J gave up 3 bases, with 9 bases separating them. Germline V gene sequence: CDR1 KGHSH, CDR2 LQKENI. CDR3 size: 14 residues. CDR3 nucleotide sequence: TGTGCCAGCTCACCACCGGCCAATCGCTACGAGCAGTACTTC. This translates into CASSPPANRYEQYF.

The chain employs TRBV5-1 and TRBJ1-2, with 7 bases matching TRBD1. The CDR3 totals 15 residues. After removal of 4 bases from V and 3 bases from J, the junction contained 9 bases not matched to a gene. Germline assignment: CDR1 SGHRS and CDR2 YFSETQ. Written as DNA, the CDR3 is TGCGCCAGCAGCGCGGAGGGGGCGACCCACTATGGCTACACCTTC. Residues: CASSAEGATHYGYTF. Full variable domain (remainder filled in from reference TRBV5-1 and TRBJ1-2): KAGVTQTPRYLIKTRGQQVTLSCSPISGHRSVSWYQQTPGQGLQFLFEYFSETQRNKGNFPGRFSGRQFSNSRSEMNVSTLELGDSALYLCASSAEGATHYGYTFGSGTRLTVV.

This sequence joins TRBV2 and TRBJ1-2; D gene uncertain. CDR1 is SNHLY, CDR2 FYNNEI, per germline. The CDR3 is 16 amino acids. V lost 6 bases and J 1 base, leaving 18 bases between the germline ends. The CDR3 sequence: CASRPPWAHGNYGYTF. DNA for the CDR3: TGTGCCAGCAGGCCTCCCTGGGCGCACGGTAACTATGGCTACACCTTC.

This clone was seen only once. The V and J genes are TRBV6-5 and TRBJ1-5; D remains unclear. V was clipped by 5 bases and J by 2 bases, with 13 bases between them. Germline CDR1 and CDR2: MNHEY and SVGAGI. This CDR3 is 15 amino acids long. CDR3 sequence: CASSRDSGGNQPQHF. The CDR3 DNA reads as TGTGCCAGCAGTAGAGATAGCGGTGGCAATCAGCCCCAGCATTTT.

Here the CDR3 DNA reads TGTGCCAGCGGAACAGGGCATGGCTACACCTTC. Protein product: CASGTGHGYTF. The chain has TRBV28 and TRBJ1-2; TRBD1 might be the D (6 bases). The V end lost 8 bases, the J end lost 6 bases, and 10 bases lay between the germline ends. The CDR3 consists of 11 residues. CDR1 and CDR2 from the germline V gene are MDHEN and SYDVKM.

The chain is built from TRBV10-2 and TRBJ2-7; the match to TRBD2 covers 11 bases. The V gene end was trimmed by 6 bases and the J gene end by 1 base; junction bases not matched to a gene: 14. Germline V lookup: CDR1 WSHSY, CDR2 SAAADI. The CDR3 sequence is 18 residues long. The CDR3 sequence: CASRLVSGGTSGSYEQYF. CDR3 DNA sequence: TGCGCCAGCAGACTGGTTTCAGGAGGGACTAGCGGATCCTACGAGCAGTACTTC.

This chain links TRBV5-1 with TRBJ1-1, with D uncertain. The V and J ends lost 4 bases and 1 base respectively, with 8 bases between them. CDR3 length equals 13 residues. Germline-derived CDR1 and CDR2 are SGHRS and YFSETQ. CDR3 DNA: TGCGCCAGCAGCCCCTGGCAGAACACTGAAGCTTTCTTT. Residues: CASSPWQNTEAFF.

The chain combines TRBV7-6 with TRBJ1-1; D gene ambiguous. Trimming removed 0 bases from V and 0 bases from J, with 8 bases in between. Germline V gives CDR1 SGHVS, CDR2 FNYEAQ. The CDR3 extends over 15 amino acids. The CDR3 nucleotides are TGTGCCAGCAGCTTAGCGCCACTCCTGAACACTGAAGCTTTCTTT. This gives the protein CASSLAPLLNTEAFF.

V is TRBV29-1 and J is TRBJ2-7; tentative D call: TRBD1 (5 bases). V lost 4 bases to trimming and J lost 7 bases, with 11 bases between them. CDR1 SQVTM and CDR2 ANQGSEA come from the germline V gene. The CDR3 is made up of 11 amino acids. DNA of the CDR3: TGCAGCGTTGGGACGCAGGGTGAGCAGTACTTC. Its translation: CSVGTQGEQYF.

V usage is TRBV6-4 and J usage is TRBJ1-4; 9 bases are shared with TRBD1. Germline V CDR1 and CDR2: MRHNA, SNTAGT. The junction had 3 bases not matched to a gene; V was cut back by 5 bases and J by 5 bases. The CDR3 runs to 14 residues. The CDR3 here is CASSPTGGNEKLFF. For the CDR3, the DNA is TGTGCCAGCAGTCCGACAGGGGGAAATGAAAAACTGTTTTTT.

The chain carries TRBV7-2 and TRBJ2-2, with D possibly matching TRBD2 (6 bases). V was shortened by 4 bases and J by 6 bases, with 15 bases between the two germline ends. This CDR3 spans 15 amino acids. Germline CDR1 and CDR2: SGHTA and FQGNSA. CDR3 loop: CASSSVSGVPGELFF. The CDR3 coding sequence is TGTGCCAGCAGCTCAGTCTCGGGGGTACCCGGGGAGCTGTTTTTT.

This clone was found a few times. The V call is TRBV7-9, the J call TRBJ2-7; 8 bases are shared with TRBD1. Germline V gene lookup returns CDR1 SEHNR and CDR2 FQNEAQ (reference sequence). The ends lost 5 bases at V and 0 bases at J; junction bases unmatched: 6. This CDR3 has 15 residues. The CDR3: CASSPRTGSSYEQYF. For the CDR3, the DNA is TGTGCCAGCAGCCCACGGACAGGGAGCTCCTACGAGCAGTACTTC.

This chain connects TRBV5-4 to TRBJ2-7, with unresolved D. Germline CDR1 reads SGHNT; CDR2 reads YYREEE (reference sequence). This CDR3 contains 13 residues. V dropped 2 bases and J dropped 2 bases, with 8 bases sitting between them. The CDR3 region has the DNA TGTGCCAGCAGCTTTGGCAACACCTACGAGCAGTACTTC. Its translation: CASSFGNTYEQYF.

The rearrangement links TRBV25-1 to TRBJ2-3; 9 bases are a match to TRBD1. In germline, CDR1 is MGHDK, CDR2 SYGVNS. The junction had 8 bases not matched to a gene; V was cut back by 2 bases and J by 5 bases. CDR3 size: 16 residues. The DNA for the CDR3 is TGTGCCAGCAGTGAAGGAGGGACAGGGTTGGAAGATACGCAGTATTTT. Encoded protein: CASSEGGTGLEDTQYF. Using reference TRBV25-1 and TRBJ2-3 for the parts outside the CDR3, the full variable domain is EADIYQTPRYLVIGTGKKITLECSQTMGHDKMYWYQQDPGMELHLIHYSYGVNSTEKGDLSSESTVSRIRTEHFPLTLESARPSHTSQYLCASSEGGTGLEDTQYFGPGTRLTVL.

The CDR3: CASGIQGRAHEQFF. The CDR3 DNA reads as TGTGCCAGCGGCATACAAGGCAGGGCCCATGAGCAGTTCTTC. J is TRBJ2-1 and V is TRBV27; D is possibly TRBD1 (5 bases). V lost 8 bases, J lost 8 bases, and 19 bases lay in between. The germline CDR1 and CDR2 sequences are MNHEY and SMNVEV (reference sequence). CDR3 length: 14 amino acids.

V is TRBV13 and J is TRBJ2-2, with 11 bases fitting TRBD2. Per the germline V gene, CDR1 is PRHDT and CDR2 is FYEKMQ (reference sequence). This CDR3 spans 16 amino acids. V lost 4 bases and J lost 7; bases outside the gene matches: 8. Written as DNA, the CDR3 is TGTGCCAGCAGCTCCCTGACTAGCGGGACCAGCGGGGAGCTGTTTTTT. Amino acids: CASSSLTSGTSGELFF.

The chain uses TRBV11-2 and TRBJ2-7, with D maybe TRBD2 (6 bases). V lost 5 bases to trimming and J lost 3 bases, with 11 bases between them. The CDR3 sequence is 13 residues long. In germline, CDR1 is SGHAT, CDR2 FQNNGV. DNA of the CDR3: TGTGCCAGCAGCGCAACCGGGGGCTACGAGCAGTACTTC. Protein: CASSATGGYEQYF.